Each of the 13 T cell receptor beta chains below was sequenced from the same sample in a study of T cell changes during pregnancy in multiple sclerosis. Libraries were prepared by immunoSEQ multiplex PCR; TCRdb keeps only in-frame clonotypes and omits some of them. This sample has some 77,000 clones; 75% to 90% occur once, and the top ten carry 1.9%. Sequenced material: peripheral blood, taken before pregnancy. These TCRs come from a female donor with multiple sclerosis, enrolled in a pregnancy study.

V and J are TRBV4-1 and TRBJ2-7, with D tentatively TRBD1 (6 bases). CDR3 length: 15 residues. V lost 1 base to trimming and J lost 6 bases, with 16 bases between them. CDR1 and CDR2 (germline): MGHRA, YSYEKL. The CDR3 protein is CASSQGGTGLFEQYF. In DNA, the CDR3 is TGCGCCAGCAGCCAAGGGGGAACAGGGTTGTTCGAGCAGTACTTC.

The V and J genes are TRBV7-9 and TRBJ1-4; D is undetermined. Germline CDR1 is SEHNR and CDR2 is FQNEAQ (reference sequence). V was trimmed by 5 bases and J by 4 bases, leaving 5 bases between them. The CDR3 has 12 residues. CDR3: CASSRSNEKLFF. DNA for the CDR3: TGTGCCAGCAGCCGGAGTAATGAAAAACTGTTTTTT. Based on the CDR3 plus reference TRBV7-9 and TRBJ1-4, the full variable domain is DTGVSQNPRHKITKRGQNVTFRCDPISEHNRLYWYRQTLGQGPEFLTYFQNEAQLEKSRLLSDRFSAERPKGSFSTLEIQRTEQGDSAMYLCASSRSNEKLFFGSGTQLSVL.

The V gene is TRBV6-5, the J gene TRBJ2-7; the D gene is possibly TRBD1 (5 bases). The CDR3 is 13 amino acids. The germline V gene encodes CDR1 MNHEY and CDR2 SVGAGI. Trimming stripped 3 bases from V and 4 bases from J, with 10 bases between. The CDR3, as DNA: TGTGCCAGCAGTTATAACAGGAAGTACGAGCAGTACTTC. Its translation is CASSYNRKYEQYF.

The chain links TRBV6-4 to TRBJ2-1; the match to TRBD2 covers 9 bases. The CDR3 loop spans 17 amino acids. V dropped 9 bases and J dropped 5; count of bases not matched to a gene: 17. CDR1 is MRHNA, CDR2 SNTAGT, per germline. The CDR3 DNA is TGTGCCAGGGTTGAGGGCAAAGCGGGGGGCGGGGACAATGAGCAGTTCTTC. It specifies CARVEGKAGGGDNEQFF.

This clone came up a few times. V gene TRBV5-4 combines with J gene TRBJ1-4; TRBD1 might be the D (6 bases). V was cut by 0 bases and J by 5 bases, with 11 bases left in between. CDR1 and CDR2 from the germline V gene are SGHNT and YYREEE (reference sequence). The CDR3 length is 15 residues. The CDR3 DNA reads as TGTGCCAGCAGCTTGGGCGGGCAGGGGAATGAAAAACTGTTTTTT. Translated, it gives CASSLGGQGNEKLFF. The full variable domain, with the rest looked up from reference TRBV5-4 and TRBJ1-4, is ETGVTQSPTHLIKTRGQQVTLRCSSQSGHNTVSWYQQALGQGPQFIFQYYREEENGRGNFPPRFSGLQFPNYSSELNVNALELDDSALYLCASSLGGQGNEKLFFGSGTQLSVL.

This chain links TRBV11-2 with TRBJ1-2; 9 bases fit TRBD1. The CDR3 is 15 residues long. V gave up 5 bases and J gave up 4 bases; unmatched junction bases: 8. Germline loops: CDR1 SGHAT, CDR2 FQNNGV. As DNA, the CDR3 is TGTGCCAGCAGCCTAGGACAGGGGACCATCTATGGCTACACCTTC. Protein product: CASSLGQGTIYGYTF.

The chain combines TRBV6-1 with TRBJ2-7; 10 positions match TRBD1. Germline V gene data show CDR1 as MNHNS and CDR2 as SASEGT. J gave up 7 bases and V 0 bases, and 6 bases lay outside the gene matches. The CDR3 is 15 residues long. The CDR3 coding sequence is TGTGCCAGCAGTGAAGCCCGGACAGGGGGTTGGGAGCAGTACTTC. It encodes CASSEARTGGWEQYF.

This clone was recorded once. CDR3 residues: CASSRTGMNTGELFF. Written as DNA, the CDR3 is TGCGCCAGCAGCCGGACAGGAATGAACACCGGGGAGCTGTTTTTT. The V and J genes are TRBV5-1 and TRBJ2-2; TRBD1 agrees at 7 bases. The germline V gene has CDR1 SGHRS and CDR2 YFSETQ. This CDR3 has 15 amino acids. The V segment lost 4 bases and the J segment 1 base; nucleotides outside the gene matches: 4.

This sequence joins TRBV28 and TRBJ1-4; 8 positions match TRBD1. After removal of 4 bases from V and 1 base from J, the junction contained 11 bases not matched to a gene. From germline, CDR1 is MDHEN and CDR2 SYDVKM. This CDR3 is 18 amino acids long. The CDR3 spells CASSSADRGGRTNEKLFF. The CDR3, as DNA: TGTGCCAGCAGTTCTGCCGACAGGGGAGGTAGAACTAATGAAAAACTGTTTTTT.

This clone was seen more than once but under ten times. The chain combines TRBV7-2 with TRBJ1-4; 7 nucleotides line up with TRBD1. Germline CDR1 SGHTA, CDR2 FQGNSA. The V segment lost 5 bases and the J segment 4 bases; nucleotides outside the gene matches: 10. This CDR3 is built from 16 residues. CDR3 protein: CASSNFPGQHNEKLFF. The CDR3 DNA follows: TGTGCCAGCAGCAACTTTCCGGGACAGCATAATGAAAAACTGTTTTTT. The full variable domain, with the rest looked up from reference TRBV7-2 and TRBJ1-4, is GAGVSQSPSNKVTEKGKDVELRCDPISGHTALYWYRQSLGQGLEFLIYFQGNSAPDKSGLPSDRFSAERTGGSVSTLTIQRTQQEDSAVYLCASSNFPGQHNEKLFFGSGTQLSVL.

The chain joins TRBV27 to TRBJ2-1, with D unresolved. This CDR3 has 14 residues. Trimming took 0 bases from V and 4 from J, leaving 7 bases between them. Germline CDR1 reads MNHEY; CDR2 reads SMNVEV (reference sequence). The CDR3 DNA reads TGTGCCAGCAGTTTATCCCAAACTTACAATGAGCAGTTCTTC. Translated, it gives CASSLSQTYNEQFF.

As for this clone: Compared with germline, one end of the junction differs, possibly owing to a read error. The rearrangement joins TRBV29-1 to TRBJ1-1, with 8 bases fitting TRBD1. The germline gives CDR1 SQVTM, CDR2 ANQGSEA. This CDR3 spans 15 amino acids. In nucleotides, the CDR3 is TGCAGCGCTGAAGGCCGGCAGGGGGCAAACACTGAAGCTTTCTTT. It codes for CSAEGRQGANTEAFF.

This chain links TRBV9 with TRBJ2-2; 7 bases agree with TRBD1. Germline loops: CDR1 SGDLS, CDR2 YYNGEE. The CDR3 spans 14 residues. V lost 10 bases, J lost 1 base, and 7 bases stayed unmatched. The CDR3 spells CASRQGKNTGELFF. The CDR3 DNA reads TGTGCCTCCAGACAGGGAAAGAACACCGGGGAGCTGTTTTTT.